This passage covers 27 T cell receptor beta chains from one sample sequenced in a study of T cell responses to AZD1222 COVID-19 vaccine (dated by TCRdb to the early 2020s). Explained via the paper, the time point label denotes: baseline before first vaccination. The library was made by the immunoSEQ multiplex PCR assay. TCRdb provides this immuneACCESS table in a form limited to in-frame rearrangements. Some clones are lacking; in checked studies, under half of them reflect an unresolved V gene, and why the rest are absent is not known. The sample records 110,000 or so clones, approximately 90% of which are singletons. The top ten clones comprise about 9.1% of the sample. The material was peripheral blood, obtained on day 0 of AZD1222 vaccination. These receptor sequences come from an adult in good health.

The chain couples TRBV5-5 to TRBJ1-2; D is ambiguous. The CDR3 runs 14 residues. Between the trimmed V and J ends, which lost 3 bases and 1 base, there was a span of 10 bases. Looked up from germline, CDR1 is SGHKS and CDR2 is YYEKEE (reference sequence). The CDR3 DNA is TGTGCCAGCAGCTCGGGTATCTTTAACTATGGCTACACCTTC. It translates to CASSSGIFNYGYTF.

This clone was recorded once. V gene TRBV19 combines with J gene TRBJ1-5; TRBD1 aligns across 9 bases. Trimming removed 4 bases from V and 9 bases from J; junction bases left unmatched: 4. The germline V gene has CDR1 LNHDA and CDR2 SQIVND (reference sequence). The CDR3 extends over 13 amino acids. CDR3 protein: CASSTGQGMPQHF. For the CDR3, the DNA is TGTGCCAGTAGTACGGGACAGGGAATGCCCCAGCATTTT.

This clone was recorded once. CDR3 amino acids: CASSRVGGNQPQHF. In DNA, the CDR3 is TGTGCCAGCAGCCGGGTGGGGGGGAATCAGCCCCAGCATTTT. The J gene is TRBJ1-5, the V gene TRBV7-9; a possible D gene is TRBD1 (5 bases). V lost 5 bases to trimming and J lost 4 bases, with 12 bases between them. Germline assignment: CDR1 SEHNR and CDR2 FQNEAQ (reference sequence). The CDR3 runs to 14 residues.

The chain couples TRBV24-1 to TRBJ2-2; the match to TRBD2 covers 7 bases. Germline V gene sequence: CDR1 KGHDR, CDR2 SFDVKD. This CDR3 spans 17 amino acids. The V and J ends lost 4 bases and 6 bases, in that order; junction bases with no gene match: 13. CDR3 sequence reads: CATSDPGRGVSAGELFF. Written as DNA, the CDR3 is TGTGCCACCAGTGACCCCGGTCGGGGGGTTTCGGCCGGGGAGCTGTTTTTT.

V is TRBV18 and J is TRBJ1-6; D unresolved. Germline V CDR1 and CDR2: KGHSH, LQKENI. The CDR3 consists of 15 residues. Trimming took off 2 bases at V and 0 bases at J, with 5 bases between the two ends. The CDR3 loop is CASSPESSYNSPLHF. CDR3 nucleotides: TGTGCCAGCTCACCAGAGAGCTCCTATAATTCACCCCTCCACTTT.

The chain is built from TRBV6-2 or TRBV6-3 and TRBJ2-2; possible D gene TRBD1, 6 bases. CDR3 size: 16 residues. V lost 5 bases and J lost 2, with 15 bases in between. The germline V gene has CDR1 MNHEY and CDR2 SVGEGT. The CDR3 loop is CASSNGQPLNTGELFF. CDR3 in DNA: TGTGCCAGCAGTAACGGACAGCCTTTAAACACCGGGGAGCTGTTTTTT.

The chain recombines TRBV18 with TRBJ2-3, with unresolved D. The CDR3 is made up of 13 amino acids. V was cut by 3 bases and J by 6 bases, with 10 bases left in between. The germline V gene encodes CDR1 KGHSH and CDR2 LQKENI. The CDR3 protein is CASSPSRSDTQYF. Here the CDR3 DNA reads TGTGCCAGCTCACCGTCCCGGTCGGATACGCAGTATTTT.

This clone was counted a few times. The rearrangement links TRBV5-5 to TRBJ1-1; no clear D gene. Germline loops: CDR1 SGHKS, CDR2 YYEKEE (reference sequence). This CDR3 contains 14 residues. The germline V and J ends were trimmed by 0 bases and 1 base, with 7 bases remaining between them. The CDR3 coding sequence is TGTGCCAGCAGCTTGGTACAGCAGAACACTGAAGCTTTCTTT. It encodes CASSLVQQNTEAFF.

J is TRBJ1-1 and V is TRBV7-2; D is unclear. Germline V gene data show CDR1 as SGHTA and CDR2 as FQGNSA. This CDR3 spans 18 amino acids. Trimming shortened V by 2 bases and J by 0 bases, and 19 bases separated the two germline ends. The CDR3 sequence: CASSLLSPSASMNTEAFF. The CDR3 nucleotides read TGTGCCAGCAGCTTATTATCCCCCTCAGCATCAATGAACACTGAAGCTTTCTTT.

J is TRBJ2-1 and V is TRBV10-3; D gene ambiguous. This CDR3 contains 15 residues. With 0 bases removed from V and 6 bases from J, the gap between germline ends came to 12 bases. Per the germline V gene, CDR1 is ENHRY and CDR2 is SYGVKD. Here the CDR3 reads CAISESAQAPNEQFF. The CDR3 nucleotides are TGTGCCATCAGTGAGTCGGCCCAGGCACCCAATGAGCAGTTCTTC.

The chain carries TRBV6-4 and TRBJ2-3; TRBD1 or TRBD2 may be the D gene (5 bases each). Trimming removed 3 bases at V and 2 bases at J, with 9 bases between. Germline CDR1 reads MRHNA; CDR2 reads SNTAGT. This CDR3 is 14 amino acids long. CDR3 coding DNA: TGTGCCAGCAGTGAAGGGGACGCCACAGATACGCAGTATTTT. It translates to CASSEGDATDTQYF.

The chain couples TRBV5-1 to TRBJ1-1; D not certain. This CDR3 has 14 residues. Germline V gives CDR1 SGHRS, CDR2 YFSETQ. V lost 0 bases and J lost 0, with 6 bases in between. CDR3 sequence (DNA): TGCGCCAGCAGCTTGGCTGCCCTGAACACTGAAGCTTTCTTT. Protein product: CASSLAALNTEAFF.

The CDR3 sequence: CASSLWQGDTEAFF. The CDR3 coding sequence is TGTGCCAGCAGCTTGTGGCAGGGGGATACTGAAGCTTTCTTT. The J gene is TRBJ1-1, the V gene TRBV5-5; 7 bases match TRBD1. The V gene's germline CDR1 is SGHKS and CDR2 YYEKEE (reference sequence). With V trimmed by 1 base and J by 5 bases, 5 bases remained unmatched. This CDR3 spans 14 amino acids.

This clone was seen a few times. This chain links TRBV7-2 with TRBJ1-4; a weak D match, TRBD1 (5 bases). From germline, CDR1 is SGHTA and CDR2 FQGNSA. V was shortened by 1 base and J by 0 bases, with 6 bases between the two germline ends. CDR3 length: 15 amino acids. The CDR3 loop reads CASSLVGATNEKLFF. CDR3 coding DNA: TGTGCCAGCAGCTTAGTGGGGGCAACTAATGAAAAACTGTTTTTT. The complete variable domain, with remaining parts taken from reference TRBV7-2 and TRBJ1-4, reads GAGVSQSPSNKVTEKGKDVELRCDPISGHTALYWYRQSLGQGLEFLIYFQGNSAPDKSGLPSDRFSAERTGGSVSTLTIQRTQQEDSAVYLCASSLVGATNEKLFFGSGTQLSVL.

The chain links TRBV29-1 to TRBJ2-7; 7 nucleotides line up with TRBD1. This CDR3 region has 11 residues. CDR1 is SQVTM, CDR2 ANQGSEA, per germline. Trimming removed 7 bases from V and 5 bases from J; junction bases left unmatched: 5. The chain's CDR3 is CSGQQGNEQYF. CDR3 DNA: TGCAGCGGCCAACAGGGGAACGAGCAGTACTTC.

The gene calls are TRBV6-6 and TRBJ1-6; D remains unclear. Germline V gives CDR1 MNHNY, CDR2 SVGAGI (reference sequence). Trimming cost V 8 bases and J 13 bases, with 27 bases left between them. There are 16 residues in the CDR3. DNA for the CDR3: TGTGCCAGCGCCCCTCCGCATGGGCAATATAAGGGTCCCCTCCACTTT. It is translated as CASAPPHGQYKGPLHF.

The V and J genes are TRBV7-8 and TRBJ2-3; a weak D match, TRBD1 (6 bases). CDR1 SGHVS and CDR2 FQNEAQ come from the germline V gene. This CDR3 has 19 residues. V was trimmed by 4 bases and J by 2 bases, leaving 25 bases between them. CDR3 DNA sequence: TGTGCCAGCAGCTCAGCTTATGGAGGACAGCTCCCCCCCACAGATACGCAGTATTTT. Its translation is CASSSAYGGQLPPTDTQYF.

The chain joins TRBV19 to TRBJ2-3; possibly TRBD2 for D (5 bases). Per germline, CDR1 LNHDA and CDR2 SQIVND (reference sequence). The V and J ends lost 5 bases and 2 bases respectively, with 11 bases between them. The CDR3 length is 14 residues. Written as DNA, the CDR3 is TGTGCCAGTAGTCACTCGAGGGCCACAGATACGCAGTATTTT. It translates to CASSHSRATDTQYF. Complete variable domain (other parts from reference TRBV19 and TRBJ2-3): DGGITQSPKYLFRKEGQNVTLSCEQNLNHDAMYWYRQDPGQGLRLIYYSQIVNDFQKGDIAEGYSVSREKKESFPLTVTSAQKNPTAFYLCASSHSRATDTQYFGPGTRLTVL.

The chain uses TRBV27 and TRBJ1-3, with a possible D match to TRBD1 (6 bases). CDR1 and CDR2 (germline): MNHEY, SMNVEV (reference sequence). This CDR3 has 16 amino acids. V lost 5 bases to trimming and J lost 2 bases, with 16 bases between them. CDR3 coding DNA: TGTGCCAGCAGTCCAGGGGTCGGGGCCGCTGGAAACACCATATATTTT. It specifies CASSPGVGAAGNTIYF.

The chain joins TRBV7-3 to TRBJ2-2; TRBD2 aligns across 9 bases. Germline lookup yields CDR1 SGHTA and CDR2 FQGTGA. Trimming cost V 3 bases and J 5 bases; bases outside gene matches: 4. The CDR3 contains 15 residues. CDR3 sequence (DNA): TGTGCCAGCAGCTTTGCGGGAGGGGTAACCGGGGAGCTGTTTTTT. Translating gives CASSFAGGVTGELFF.

The chain combines TRBV28 with TRBJ1-2; possibly TRBD1 for D (5 bases). CDR3 length: 14 amino acids. Trimming took off 6 bases at V and 6 bases at J, with 17 bases between the two ends. In germline, CDR1 is MDHEN, CDR2 SYDVKM. CDR3 nucleotides: TGTGCCAGCAGGCCCGGGCAGGGAACCCATGGCTACACCTTC. Translated, it gives CASRPGQGTHGYTF.

The chain joins TRBV7-2 to TRBJ1-5; tentatively, D is TRBD1 (5 bases). CDR1 and CDR2 from the germline V gene are SGHTA and FQGNSA. The CDR3 spans 13 residues. Trimming took off 1 base at V and 4 bases at J, with 5 bases between the two ends. The CDR3 reads CASSLGQNQPQHF. DNA of the CDR3: TGTGCCAGCAGCTTAGGACAGAATCAGCCCCAGCATTTT.

The gene calls are TRBV21-1 and TRBJ2-7; the table's D call of TRBD1 was not tested on the DNA. TRBV21-1 is a listed pseudogene. CDR3 length: 18 amino acids. The CDR3 coding sequence is TGTGCCAGCAGTCGCCTAAACCCACGCGACAGCCGCTCCTACGAGCAGTACTTC. Translated, it gives CASSRLNPRDSRSYEQYF.

This chain joins TRBV5-1 and TRBJ2-3, with unresolved D. This CDR3 contains 16 residues. V lost 6 bases, J lost 3 bases, and 20 bases lay in between. Germline V gene lookup returns CDR1 SGHRS and CDR2 YFSETQ. CDR3 amino acids: CASTMNGGMGTDTQYF. The DNA of the CDR3 is TGCGCCAGCACCATGAACGGCGGAATGGGGACAGATACGCAGTATTTT.

In this sample, this clone turned up once. The J gene is TRBJ2-3, the V gene TRBV6-5; D is perhaps TRBD1 or TRBD2 (6 bases each). With 5 bases removed from V and 6 bases from J, the gap between germline ends came to 15 bases. CDR1 and CDR2 (germline): MNHEY, SVGAGI. This CDR3 comprises 14 residues. The CDR3 loop is CASSNREDLDTQYF. CDR3 DNA sequence: TGTGCCAGCAGTAACAGGGAGGACCTGGATACGCAGTATTTT.

The chain has TRBV15 and TRBJ2-3; 7 bases fit TRBD1. Looked up from germline, CDR1 is LNHNV and CDR2 is YYDKDF (reference sequence). The CDR3 runs 17 residues. Trimming removed 0 bases from V and 0 bases from J; junction bases left unmatched: 6. The CDR3 here is CATSRERRDSSTDTQYF. CDR3 bases: TGTGCCACCAGCAGAGAACGCCGGGACAGCAGCACAGATACGCAGTATTTT.

V usage is TRBV10-3 and J usage is TRBJ1-2; D remains unclear. Germline V gene data show CDR1 as ENHRY and CDR2 as SYGVKD. This CDR3 region has 12 residues. V shed 8 bases and J shed 7 bases, with 14 bases lying between them. CDR3 in DNA: TGTGCCATCCAGAGCCCCCTTGGTGGCTACACCTTC. Its protein product is CAIQSPLGGYTF.